This T cell receptor (beta chain) was profiled in a study of blood T cells in healthy people across ages. This clonotype was seen a handful of times. The authors ran a second PCR of about 6 to 11 cycles using a sample-barcoded 5' primer and a J-beta primer mix. TCRdb itself ran the 5' RACE reads through MiXCR, one entry per CDR3 protein. The data show more than 800,000 distinct CDR3 sequences, more than 40% seen once. V dropped 4 bases and J dropped 2 bases, with 18 bases sitting between them. The CDR3 consists of 17 residues. Looked up from germline, CDR1 is SGHRS and CDR2 is YFSETQ. Sample: blood. This sequence originates from a woman aged 55-69 years in good health. The chain uses TRBV5-1 and TRBJ2-2, with a tentative D call TRBD2 (5 bases). This CDR3 reads CASSTNGILTNTGELFF. CDR3 coding DNA: TGCGCCAGCAGCACGAACGGGATCCTCACTAACACCGGGGAGCTGTTTTTT.